This T cell receptor (beta chain) is from a study of shared clonotypes between healthy human individuals. Overall study results and limits: Having only a few donors restricted how much genetic and exposure-history diversity was captured. Memory subsets generally showed smaller estimated richness than naive subsets did. Only blood underwent sampling, and tissue repertoires likely differ.

This clone showed up just once. As yet, its antigen is unknown. In the original processing: ImmunoSEQ only sent back junction sequences with no quality scores, so filtering was done differently. This table comes from immunoSEQ multiplex PCR, and its TCRdb copy is limited to in-frame clones, with some not included. V, J and clone size are taken as reported in that table, and D and trimming were inferred from the DNA itself. The data contain about 590,000 clones, roughly 95% of them seen just once; the ten biggest clones take up approximately 0.1%. The CDR3 totals 13 residues. Trimming removed 1 base at V and 7 bases at J, with 9 bases between. CDR1 and CDR2 from the germline V gene are SGHNT and YYREEE (reference sequence). The naive CD8 subset, CD45RO-negative cells positively selected for CCR7, excluded terminally differentiated effector memory CD45RA+ cells.

Sequenced: naive CD8+ T cells sorted from blood. The TCR originated in a woman in her twenties or thirties in good health. The gene calls are TRBV5-4 and TRBJ2-1; D remains unclear. CDR3 region: CASSLRGANEQFF. CDR3 in DNA: TGTGCCAGCAGCTTGAGAGGTGCTAATGAGCAGTTCTTC.